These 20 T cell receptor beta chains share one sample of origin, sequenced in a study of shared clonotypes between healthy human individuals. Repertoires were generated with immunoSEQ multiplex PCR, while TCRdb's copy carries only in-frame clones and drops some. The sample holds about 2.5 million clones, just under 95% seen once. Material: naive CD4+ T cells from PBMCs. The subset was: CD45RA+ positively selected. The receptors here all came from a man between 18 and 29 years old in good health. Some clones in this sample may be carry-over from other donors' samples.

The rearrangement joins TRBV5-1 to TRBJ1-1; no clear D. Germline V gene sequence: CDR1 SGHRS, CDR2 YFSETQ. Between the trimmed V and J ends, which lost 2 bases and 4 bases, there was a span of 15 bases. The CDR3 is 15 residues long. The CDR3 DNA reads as TGCGCCAGCAGCTTTGGGGATACACCTTTCACTGAAGCTTTCTTT. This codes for CASSFGDTPFTEAFF.

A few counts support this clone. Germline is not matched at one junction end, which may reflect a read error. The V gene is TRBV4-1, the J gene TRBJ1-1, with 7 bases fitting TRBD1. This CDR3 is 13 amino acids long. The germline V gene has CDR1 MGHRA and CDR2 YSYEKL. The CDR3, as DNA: TGCGCCAGCAGCCAAGAGACAGACAGGGATCTGCTCTTT. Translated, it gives CASSQETDRDLLF.

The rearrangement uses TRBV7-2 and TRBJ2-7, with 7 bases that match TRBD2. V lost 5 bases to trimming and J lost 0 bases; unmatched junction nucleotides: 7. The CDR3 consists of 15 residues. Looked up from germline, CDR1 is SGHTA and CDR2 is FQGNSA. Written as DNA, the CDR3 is TGTGCCAGCAGCCCGCGTCTAGCGGCCTCCTACGAGCAGTACTTC. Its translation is CASSPRLAASYEQYF.

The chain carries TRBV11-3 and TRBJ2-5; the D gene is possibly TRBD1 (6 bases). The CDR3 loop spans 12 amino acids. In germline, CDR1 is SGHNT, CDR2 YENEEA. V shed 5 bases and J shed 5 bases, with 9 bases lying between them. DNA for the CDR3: TGTGCCAGCAGCCAAAGGGGGGAGACCCAGTACTTC. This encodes CASSQRGETQYF. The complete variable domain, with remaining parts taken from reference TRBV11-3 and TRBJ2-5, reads EAGVVQSPRYKIIEKKQPVAFWCNPISGHNTLYWYLQNLGQGPELLIRYENEEAVDDSQLPKDRFSAERLKGVDSTLKIQPAELGDSAVYLCASSQRGETQYFGPGTRLLVL.

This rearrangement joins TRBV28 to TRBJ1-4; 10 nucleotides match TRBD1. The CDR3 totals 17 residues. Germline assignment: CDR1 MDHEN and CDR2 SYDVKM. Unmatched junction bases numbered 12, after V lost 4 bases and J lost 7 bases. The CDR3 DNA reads TGTGCCAGCAGTTATGGGACAGGGGTCGGGTTCGGTGAAAAACTGTTTTTT. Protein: CASSYGTGVGFGEKLFF.

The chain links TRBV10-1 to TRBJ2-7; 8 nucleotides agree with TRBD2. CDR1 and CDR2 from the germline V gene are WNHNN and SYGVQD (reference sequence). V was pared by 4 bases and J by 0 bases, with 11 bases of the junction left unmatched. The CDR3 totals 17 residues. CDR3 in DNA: TGCGCCAGCAGTGGTTATAGGGCGGGAGGTCACTCCTACGAGCAGTACTTC. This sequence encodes CASSGYRAGGHSYEQYF.

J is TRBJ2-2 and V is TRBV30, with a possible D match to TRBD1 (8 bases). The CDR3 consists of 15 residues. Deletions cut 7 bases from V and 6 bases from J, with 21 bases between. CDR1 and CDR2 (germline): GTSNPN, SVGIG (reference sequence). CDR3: CASPAGGAGAGELFF. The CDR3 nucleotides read TGTGCCTCGCCCGCAGGGGGCGCGGGGGCCGGGGAGCTGTTTTTT.

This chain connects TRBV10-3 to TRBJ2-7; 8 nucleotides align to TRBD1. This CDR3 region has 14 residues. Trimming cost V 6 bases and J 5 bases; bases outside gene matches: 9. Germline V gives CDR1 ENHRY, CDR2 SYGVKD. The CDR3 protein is CAIRPGQVIHEQYF. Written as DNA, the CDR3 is TGTGCCATCAGACCGGGACAGGTAATACACGAGCAGTACTTC.

CDR3 residues: CASSLGSGRTGELFF. CDR3 nucleotides: TGTGCCAGCAGTCTCGGTAGCGGGAGAACCGGGGAGCTGTTTTTT. The genes are TRBV2 and TRBJ2-2; 9 nucleotides match TRBD2. With V trimmed by 5 bases and J by 5 bases, 6 bases remained unmatched. Per the germline V gene, CDR1 is SNHLY and CDR2 is FYNNEI. The CDR3 has 15 amino acids.

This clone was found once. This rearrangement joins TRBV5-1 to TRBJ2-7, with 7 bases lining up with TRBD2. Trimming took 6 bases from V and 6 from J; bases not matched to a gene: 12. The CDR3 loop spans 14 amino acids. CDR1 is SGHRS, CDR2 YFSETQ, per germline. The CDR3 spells CASKILGRAAEQYF. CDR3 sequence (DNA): TGCGCCAGCAAAATCCTTGGGAGGGCCGCCGAGCAGTACTTC.

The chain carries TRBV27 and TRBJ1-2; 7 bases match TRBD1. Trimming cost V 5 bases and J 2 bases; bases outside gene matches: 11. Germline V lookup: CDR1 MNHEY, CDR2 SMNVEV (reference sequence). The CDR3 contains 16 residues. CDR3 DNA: TGTGCCAGCAGTCCCTGGGCGGACAGGACGAACTATGGCTACACCTTC. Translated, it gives CASSPWADRTNYGYTF.

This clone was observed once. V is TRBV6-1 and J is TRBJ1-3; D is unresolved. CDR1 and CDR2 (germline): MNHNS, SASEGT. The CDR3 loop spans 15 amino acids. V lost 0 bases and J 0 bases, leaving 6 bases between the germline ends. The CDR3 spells CASSEAYTSGNTIYF. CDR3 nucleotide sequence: TGTGCCAGCAGTGAAGCGTATACCTCTGGAAACACCATATATTTT.

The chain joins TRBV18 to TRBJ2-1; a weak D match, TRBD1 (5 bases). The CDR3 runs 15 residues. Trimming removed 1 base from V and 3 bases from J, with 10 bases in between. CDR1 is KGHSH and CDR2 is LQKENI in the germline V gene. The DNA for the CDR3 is TGTGCCAGCTCACCACGGGCAGGACACTACAATGAGCAGTTCTTC. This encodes CASSPRAGHYNEQFF.

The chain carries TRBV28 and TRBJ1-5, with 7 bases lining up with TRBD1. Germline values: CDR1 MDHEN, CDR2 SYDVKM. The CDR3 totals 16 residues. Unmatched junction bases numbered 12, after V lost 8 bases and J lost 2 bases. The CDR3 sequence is CASRQGWSGGNQPQHF. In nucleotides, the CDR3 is TGTGCCAGCCGACAGGGATGGTCGGGGGGCAATCAGCCCCAGCATTTT.

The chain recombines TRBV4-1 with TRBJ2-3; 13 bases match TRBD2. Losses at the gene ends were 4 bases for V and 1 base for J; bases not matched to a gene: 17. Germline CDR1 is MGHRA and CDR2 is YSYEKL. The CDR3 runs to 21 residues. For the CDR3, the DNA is TGCGCCAGCAGCCCCATGACTAGCGGGAGGTCTTCCCCCGTTGGCACAGATACGCAGTATTTT. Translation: CASSPMTSGRSSPVGTDTQYF.

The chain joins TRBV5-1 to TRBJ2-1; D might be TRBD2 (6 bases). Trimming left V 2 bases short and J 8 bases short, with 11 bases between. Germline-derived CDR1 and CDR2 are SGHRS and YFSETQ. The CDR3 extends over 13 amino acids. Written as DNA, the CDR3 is TGCGCCAGCAGCTTAGACGGGAGAGATGAGCAGTTCTTC. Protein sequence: CASSLDGRDEQFF.

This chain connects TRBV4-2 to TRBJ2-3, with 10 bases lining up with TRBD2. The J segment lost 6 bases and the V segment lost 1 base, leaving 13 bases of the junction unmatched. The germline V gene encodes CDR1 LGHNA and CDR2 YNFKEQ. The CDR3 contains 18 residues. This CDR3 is CASSQVDRASGSRDTQYF. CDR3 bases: TGTGCCAGCAGCCAAGTAGATAGGGCTAGCGGGAGTCGGGATACGCAGTATTTT.

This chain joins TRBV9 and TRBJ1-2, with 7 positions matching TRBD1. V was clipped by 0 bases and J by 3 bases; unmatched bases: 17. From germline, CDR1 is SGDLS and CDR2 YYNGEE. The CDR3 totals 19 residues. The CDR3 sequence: CASSVERGRGSLSDYGYTF. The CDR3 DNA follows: TGTGCCAGCAGCGTAGAGCGCGGCAGGGGGAGTTTGAGTGACTATGGCTACACCTTC.

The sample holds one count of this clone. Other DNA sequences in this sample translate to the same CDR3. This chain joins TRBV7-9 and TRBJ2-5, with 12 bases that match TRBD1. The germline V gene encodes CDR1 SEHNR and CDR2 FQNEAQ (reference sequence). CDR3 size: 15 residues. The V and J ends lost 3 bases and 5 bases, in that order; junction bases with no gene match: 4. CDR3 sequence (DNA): TGTGCCAGCAGCTTGGGGACAGGGGGCTGGGAGACCCAGTACTTC. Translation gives CASSLGTGGWETQYF.

Written as DNA, the CDR3 is TGTGCCAGCAGTGAAGGGTCGCTTCCAGATACGCAGTATTTT. Its protein is CASSEGSLPDTQYF. The chain has TRBV6-1 and TRBJ2-3; D gene unclear. This CDR3 region has 14 residues. The V end lost 1 base, the J end lost 4 bases, and 9 bases lay between the germline ends. CDR1 is MNHNS and CDR2 is SASEGT in the germline V gene.